Shown below are 18 T cell receptor beta chains from a single sample sequenced in a study of OX40 agonist ivuxolimab in advanced cancers. Some clones are missing from TCRdb's copy, which holds only in-frame ones; the method was immunoSEQ multiplex PCR. The table shows 30,000 to 40,000 clones, with around 85% occurring only once. The sequences come from CD4+ or CD8+ T cells sorted from blood, collected in a trial of the OX40 agonist ivuxolimab. The receptors here all came from an adult with an advanced solid tumor such as melanoma, head and neck, liver or kidney cancer.

The V call is TRBV2, the J call TRBJ2-7; 10 bases align to TRBD2. Unmatched junction bases numbered 7, after V lost 6 bases and J lost 5 bases. The CDR3 sequence is 14 residues long. Germline lookup yields CDR1 SNHLY and CDR2 FYNNEI. CDR3 amino acids: CASRDTSGVHEQYF. The CDR3 bases are TGTGCCAGCAGAGATACTAGCGGGGTCCACGAGCAGTACTTC.

This clone was recorded a few times. V usage is TRBV6-1 and J usage is TRBJ1-5; D not certain. CDR1 and CDR2 (germline): MNHNS, SASEGT. There are 12 residues in the CDR3. V lost 3 bases, J lost 9 bases, and 9 bases lay in between. DNA for the CDR3: TGTGCCAGCAGTGACCCGGTGGCGCCCCAGCATTTT. Residues: CASSDPVAPQHF.

The chain employs TRBV6-1 and TRBJ1-5; tentatively, D is TRBD1 (6 bases). CDR3 size: 14 residues. V lost 8 bases and J 6 bases, leaving 17 bases between the germline ends. Germline assignment: CDR1 MNHNS and CDR2 SASEGT. The CDR3 region is CASRISGAVQPQHF. In nucleotides, the CDR3 is TGTGCCAGCCGAATCTCAGGGGCGGTTCAGCCCCAGCATTTT.

The CDR3: CASSWGQDYEQYF. Here the CDR3 DNA reads TGTGCCAGCAGCTGGGGACAGGACTACGAGCAGTACTTC. This chain links TRBV7-9 with TRBJ2-7, with 8 nucleotides matching TRBD1. Germline CDR1 SEHNR, CDR2 FQNEAQ (reference sequence). V gave up 4 bases and J gave up 3 bases; unmatched junction bases: 2. The CDR3 consists of 13 residues.

The chain employs TRBV27 and TRBJ2-5, with D possibly matching TRBD2 (6 bases). This CDR3 region has 15 residues. Germline CDR1 MNHEY, CDR2 SMNVEV (reference sequence). Trimming pared 5 bases from V and 2 bases from J, leaving 15 bases between. CDR3 bases: TGTGCCAGCAGTGACCGAGGAGGGGTACAAGAGACCCAGTACTTC. Amino acid sequence: CASSDRGGVQETQYF.

The rearrangement links TRBV7-9 to TRBJ2-7, with 7 positions matching TRBD1. The length of the CDR3 is 12 residues. The V segment lost 5 bases and the J segment 3 bases; nucleotides outside the gene matches: 1. Germline-derived CDR1 and CDR2 are SEHNR and FQNEAQ (reference sequence). Written as DNA, the CDR3 is TGTGCCAGCAGCCGACAGGGCTACGAGCAGTACTTC. Translated, it gives CASSRQGYEQYF.

The chain links TRBV28 to TRBJ2-1, with 13 bases aligning to TRBD2. This CDR3 comprises 17 residues. Trimming cost V 4 bases and J 8 bases; bases outside gene matches: 11. CDR1 and CDR2 from the germline V gene are MDHEN and SYDVKM. This chain's CDR3 is CASSSARTSGGLDEQFF. CDR3 bases: TGTGCCAGCAGTTCAGCAAGGACTAGCGGGGGTCTGGATGAGCAGTTCTTC.

In DNA, the CDR3 is TGTGCCAGCAGCTTGCCGGGCTCACAAGAGACCCAGTACTTC. Protein product: CASSLPGSQETQYF. The chain links TRBV5-4 to TRBJ2-5, with unresolved D. V was trimmed by 1 base and J by 2 bases, leaving 9 bases between them. This CDR3 is 14 amino acids long. The V gene's germline CDR1 is SGHNT and CDR2 YYREEE (reference sequence).

The chain is built from TRBV30 and TRBJ1-4; 7 bases fit TRBD1. Germline V gene data show CDR1 as GTSNPN and CDR2 as SVGIG (reference sequence). The V segment lost 2 bases and the J segment 3 bases; nucleotides outside the gene matches: 6. The CDR3 is made up of 15 amino acids. This CDR3 reads CAWSPGDSSNEKLFF. The CDR3 DNA reads as TGTGCCTGGAGTCCAGGGGACAGTTCTAATGAAAAACTGTTTTTT.

The CDR3 protein is CASSLGTAIYEQYF. The DNA for the CDR3 is TGTGCCAGCAGCTTAGGGACAGCGATCTACGAGCAGTACTTC. The rearrangement joins TRBV5-5 to TRBJ2-7; 7 nucleotides align to TRBD1. Germline V gene lookup returns CDR1 SGHKS and CDR2 YYEKEE (reference sequence). V trimming: 2 bases; J trimming: 3 bases; junction bases outside the gene matches: 5. This CDR3 is built from 14 residues.

The J gene is TRBJ2-1, the V gene TRBV5-8; 10 bases are shared with TRBD2. Germline V gives CDR1 SGHTS, CDR2 YDEGEE. The CDR3 sequence is 15 residues long. J was trimmed by 4 bases and V by 4 bases; bases with no gene match: 5. CDR3 region: CASSPGLARYNEQFF. The CDR3 nucleotides are TGTGCCAGCAGCCCGGGACTAGCGAGGTACAATGAGCAGTTCTTC.

This clone has just a few counts. This sequence joins TRBV2 and TRBJ1-4; possible D gene TRBD1, 5 bases. This CDR3 contains 14 residues. In germline, CDR1 is SNHLY, CDR2 FYNNEI. V lost 7 bases to trimming and J lost 8 bases, with 17 bases between them. CDR3 protein: CASTAVPGGEKLFF. CDR3 bases: TGTGCCAGCACCGCGGTCCCGGGGGGGGAAAAACTGTTTTTT.

The V call is TRBV29-1, the J call TRBJ2-5; 9 bases map to TRBD1. J gave up 4 bases and V 2 bases, and 11 bases lay outside the gene matches. Germline V CDR1 and CDR2: SQVTM, ANQGSEA. This CDR3 has 16 amino acids. CDR3 residues: CSVEFLGQGLGETQYF. The CDR3 DNA follows: TGCAGCGTTGAATTCCTAGGACAGGGGCTCGGAGAGACCCAGTACTTC.

The CDR3 DNA reads as TGTGCCAGCAGCTTACAGGCTCTTAAGGTTTCACCCCTCCACTTT. This encodes CASSLQALKVSPLHF. The chain carries TRBV7-2 and TRBJ1-6; D not resolved. The germline CDR1 and CDR2 sequences are SGHTA and FQGNSA. V was cut by 2 bases and J by 9 bases, with 14 bases left in between. The CDR3 has 15 residues.

This clone was found a few times. The rearrangement joins TRBV2 to TRBJ1-2; 8 bases are shared with TRBD1. V lost 6 bases to trimming and J lost 4 bases; unmatched junction nucleotides: 4. Germline lookup yields CDR1 SNHLY and CDR2 FYNNEI. There are 13 residues in the CDR3. The CDR3 reads CASSGQGGYGYTF. The CDR3 DNA reads as TGTGCCAGCAGCGGACAGGGTGGCTATGGCTACACCTTC. The full variable domain, in which reference TRBV2 and TRBJ1-2 provide the parts outside the CDR3, is EPEVTQTPSHQVTQMGQEVILRCVPISNHLYFYWYRQILGQKVEFLVSFYNNEISEKSEIFDDQFSVERPDGSNFTLKIRSTKLEDSAMYFCASSGQGGYGYTFGSGTRLTVV.

This chain links TRBV2 with TRBJ2-3, with 7 bases matching TRBD1. J lost 4 bases, V lost 4 bases, and 8 bases had no gene match. This CDR3 region has 15 residues. Per the germline V gene, CDR1 is SNHLY and CDR2 is FYNNEI. This chain's CDR3 is CASSVARQGADTQYF. The CDR3 DNA sequence: TGTGCCAGCAGTGTGGCGCGACAGGGCGCAGATACGCAGTATTTT.

This chain uses TRBV28 with TRBJ2-7; 7 positions match TRBD2. V shed 5 bases and J 7 bases; nucleotides not matched to a gene: 11. The CDR3 is 14 residues long. Germline V lookup: CDR1 MDHEN, CDR2 SYDVKM. CDR3 coding DNA: TGTGCCAGCAGTCTTAGCGGGCAACCGGGGGAGCAGTACTTC. Protein sequence: CASSLSGQPGEQYF.

The CDR3 protein is CASSERGTIYGAGELFF. CDR3 in DNA: TGTGCCAGCAGTGAGCGCGGGACAATATATGGCGCCGGGGAGCTGTTTTTT. The rearrangement links TRBV2 to TRBJ2-2; either TRBD1 or TRBD2 may fit D (6 bases each). The CDR3 has 17 amino acids. Germline assignment: CDR1 SNHLY and CDR2 FYNNEI. V dropped 3 bases and J dropped 6 bases, with 20 bases sitting between them.